These 7 T cell receptor beta chains came from one sample sequenced in a study of T cell responses to AZD1222 COVID-19 vaccine. Profiling relied on immunoSEQ multiplex PCR, and the TCRdb table lists in-frame clones only, not all of them. The table includes some 170,000 clones, around 89% detected once. The sample here was peripheral blood, taken 28 days after the second dose of the MenACWY control vaccine. The origin of the receptors is an adult who received the MenACWY meningococcal vaccine as a control.

The chain joins TRBV10-3 to TRBJ2-5, with 7 bases aligning to TRBD2. Germline V gives CDR1 ENHRY, CDR2 SYGVKD. V was clipped by 4 bases and J by 0 bases; unmatched bases: 8. This CDR3 is 16 amino acids long. As DNA, the CDR3 is TGTGCCATCAGTGGGGGGGGGTTGGCGGACCAAGAGACCCAGTACTTC. Translating gives CAISGGGLADQETQYF.

The chain is built from TRBV28 and TRBJ2-5; tentatively, D is TRBD1 (6 bases). Germline V lookup: CDR1 MDHEN, CDR2 SYDVKM. The ends were cut back, 2 bases at V and 5 bases at J, with 24 bases in the middle. There are 18 residues in the CDR3. Here the CDR3 reads CASSLIGGGVVLGETQYF. CDR3 in DNA: TGTGCCAGCAGTTTAATTGGTGGGGGCGTGGTGTTAGGTGAGACCCAGTACTTC.

The chain links TRBV9 to TRBJ2-3; 7 bases line up with TRBD1. The CDR3 loop spans 17 amino acids. The V gene's germline CDR1 is SGDLS and CDR2 YYNGEE. Trimming cost V 0 bases and J 4 bases; bases outside gene matches: 11. The CDR3: CASSVASLGQVADTQYF. CDR3 bases: TGTGCCAGCAGCGTAGCTTCCCTCGGACAGGTCGCAGATACGCAGTATTTT.

The J gene is TRBJ2-2, the V gene TRBV28; D uncertain. V was pared by 8 bases and J by 5 bases, with 9 bases between. Germline V CDR1 and CDR2: MDHEN, SYDVKM. The CDR3 length is 12 residues. The CDR3 coding sequence is TGTGCCAGCGCTTGGGGAACCGGGGAGCTGTTTTTT. It is translated as CASAWGTGELFF.

This sequence joins TRBV19 and TRBJ1-2, with TRBD1 matching 11 bases. The CDR3 length is 16 residues. Germline CDR1 is LNHDA and CDR2 is SQIVND (reference sequence). Losses at the gene ends were 0 bases for V and 7 bases for J; bases not matched to a gene: 7. In DNA form, the CDR3 reads TGTGCCAGTAGTATAGATGAAGGGACAGGGGGATCTGGCTACACCTTC. Translated: CASSIDEGTGGSGYTF.

The chain carries TRBV2 and TRBJ2-7, with 11 bases that match TRBD2. This CDR3 comprises 13 residues. Germline-derived CDR1 and CDR2 are SNHLY and FYNNEI. The V segment lost 5 bases and the J segment 7 bases; nucleotides outside the gene matches: 4. The CDR3 region is CASSRLAGSEQYF. The CDR3 DNA reads TGTGCCAGCAGTAGACTAGCGGGATCTGAGCAGTACTTC.

A single count supports this clone. J is TRBJ2-7 and V is TRBV25-1; maybe TRBD1 (6 bases). Trimming removed 0 bases at V and 4 bases at J, with 16 bases between. The CDR3 has 16 amino acids. Germline V gene sequence: CDR1 MGHDK, CDR2 SYGVNS. Here the CDR3 DNA reads TGTGCCAGCAGTGAATACTCCAAGACAGGACTGTACGAGCAGTACTTC. Translated: CASSEYSKTGLYEQYF.